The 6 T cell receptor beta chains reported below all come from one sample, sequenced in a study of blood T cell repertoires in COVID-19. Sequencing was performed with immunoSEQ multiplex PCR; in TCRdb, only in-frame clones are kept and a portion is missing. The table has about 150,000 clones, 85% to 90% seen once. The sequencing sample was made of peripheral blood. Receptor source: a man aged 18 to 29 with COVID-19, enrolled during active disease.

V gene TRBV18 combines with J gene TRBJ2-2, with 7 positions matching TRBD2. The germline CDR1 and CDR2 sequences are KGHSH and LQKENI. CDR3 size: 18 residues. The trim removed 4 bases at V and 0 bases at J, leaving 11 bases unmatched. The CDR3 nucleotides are TGTGCCAGCTCACAAACACAGACTAGCCGACCGAACACCGGGGAGCTGTTTTTT. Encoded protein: CASSQTQTSRPNTGELFF.

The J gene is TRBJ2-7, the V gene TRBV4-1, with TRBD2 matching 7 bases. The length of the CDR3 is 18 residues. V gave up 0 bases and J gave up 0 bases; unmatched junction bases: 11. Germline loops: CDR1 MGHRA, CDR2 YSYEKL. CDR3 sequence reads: CASSQEAWSSGLSYEQYF. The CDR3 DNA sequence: TGCGCCAGCAGCCAAGAGGCATGGAGTAGCGGGCTCTCCTACGAGCAGTACTTC.

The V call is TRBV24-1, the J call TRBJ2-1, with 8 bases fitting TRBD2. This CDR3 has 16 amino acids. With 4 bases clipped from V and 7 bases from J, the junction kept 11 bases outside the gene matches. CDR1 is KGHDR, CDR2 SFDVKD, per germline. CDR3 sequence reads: CATSDRGGRSTNEQFF. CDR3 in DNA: TGTGCCACCAGTGACCGGGGGGGTCGGTCTACGAATGAGCAGTTCTTC.

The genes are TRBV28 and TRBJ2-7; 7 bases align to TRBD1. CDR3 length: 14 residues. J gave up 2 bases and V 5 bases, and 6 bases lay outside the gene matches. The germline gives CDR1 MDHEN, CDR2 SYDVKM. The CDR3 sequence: CASSTGQTTYEQYF. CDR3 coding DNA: TGTGCCAGCAGTACGGGACAGACGACCTACGAGCAGTACTTC.

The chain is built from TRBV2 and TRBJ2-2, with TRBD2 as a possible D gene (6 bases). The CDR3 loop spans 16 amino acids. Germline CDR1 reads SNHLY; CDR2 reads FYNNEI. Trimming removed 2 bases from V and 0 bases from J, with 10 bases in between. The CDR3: CASSERGLTNTGELFF. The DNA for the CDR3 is TGTGCCAGCAGTGAACGGGGACTTACGAACACCGGGGAGCTGTTTTTT.

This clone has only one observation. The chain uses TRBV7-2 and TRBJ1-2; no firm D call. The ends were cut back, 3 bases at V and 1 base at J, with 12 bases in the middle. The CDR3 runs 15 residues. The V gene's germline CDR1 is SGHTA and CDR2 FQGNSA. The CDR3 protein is CASSLPRSHNYGYTF. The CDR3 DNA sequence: TGTGCCAGCAGCTTGCCCAGGTCTCATAACTATGGCTACACCTTC.